A single sample is the source of the 30 T cell receptor beta chains below, sequenced in a study of T cell repertoires in ileal Crohn's disease. TCRdb's copy holds only in-frame clones and misses some; the assay was immunoSEQ multiplex PCR. In the table there are 11,000 to 15,000 clones, roughly 78% of which are singletons. Material for sequencing was ileal tissue. Receptors were obtained from an adult with Crohn's disease.

This chain connects TRBV11-2 to TRBJ1-2; D call uncertain. The CDR3 contains 16 residues. Trimming removed 5 bases at V and 0 bases at J, with 16 bases between. Germline V gene sequence: CDR1 SGHAT, CDR2 FQNNGV. CDR3 protein: CASSRGEGLANYGYTF. As DNA, the CDR3 is TGTGCCAGCAGCCGGGGTGAAGGATTAGCTAACTATGGCTACACCTTC.

The rearrangement links TRBV30 to TRBJ2-1, with D possibly being TRBD1 (6 bases). The germline gives CDR1 GTSNPN, CDR2 SVGIG (reference sequence). V lost 2 bases and J 14 bases, leaving 16 bases between the germline ends. This CDR3 contains 12 residues. CDR3 region: CAWSSDTGSKFF. CDR3 coding DNA: TGTGCCTGGAGTTCAGACACAGGGTCTAAGTTCTTC.

The genes are TRBV5-1 and TRBJ2-7; D not certain. This CDR3 is built from 11 residues. Between the trimmed V and J ends, which lost 3 bases and 2 bases, there was a span of 3 bases. Per the germline V gene, CDR1 is SGHRS and CDR2 is YFSETQ. Here the CDR3 reads CASSSAYEQYF. Written as DNA, the CDR3 is TGCGCCAGCAGCTCCGCCTACGAGCAGTACTTC.

The chain uses TRBV14 and TRBJ2-7, with TRBD1 identical over 9 bases. The CDR3 runs 15 residues. Germline values: CDR1 SGHDN, CDR2 FVKESK. With 4 bases clipped from V and 4 bases from J, the junction kept 8 bases outside the gene matches. In nucleotides, the CDR3 is TGTGCCAGCAGCCGACCGGGACAGGGACTGTACGAGCAGTACTTC. Residues: CASSRPGQGLYEQYF.

The CDR3 is CASGLVPEGFRETQYF. CDR3 DNA sequence: TGTGCTAGTGGTTTGGTCCCGGAGGGCTTTCGGGAGACCCAGTACTTC. The rearrangement joins TRBV12-5 to TRBJ2-5; perhaps TRBD2 as D (6 bases). The V and J ends lost 0 bases and 5 bases respectively, with 16 bases between them. Germline assignment: CDR1 LGHNT and CDR2 FRNRAP. This CDR3 contains 16 residues.

The V gene is TRBV29-1, the J gene TRBJ1-1, with TRBD1 as a possible D gene (6 bases). CDR1 and CDR2 (germline): SQVTM, ANQGSEA. This CDR3 has 13 amino acids. V lost 7 bases and J 6 bases, leaving 18 bases between the germline ends. The CDR3 bases are TGCAGCGGAGAATCGACAGGTCTCGCTGAAGCTTTCTTT. Its translation: CSGESTGLAEAFF.

The chain couples TRBV27 to TRBJ2-3; 14 bases map to TRBD2. Germline V gene lookup returns CDR1 MNHEY and CDR2 SMNVEV (reference sequence). V dropped 4 bases and J dropped 1; count of bases not matched to a gene: 4. The CDR3 loop spans 17 amino acids. CDR3 in amino acids: CASSSPGLAGGTDTQYF. The CDR3 bases are TGTGCCAGCAGTTCCCCGGGACTAGCGGGGGGCACAGATACGCAGTATTTT.

This clone was seen more than once but under ten times. The chain couples TRBV19 to TRBJ2-1; D might be TRBD2 (6 bases). V lost 8 bases, J lost 4 bases, and 24 bases lay in between. Germline CDR1 is LNHDA and CDR2 is SQIVND (reference sequence). The CDR3 sequence is 17 residues long. Here the CDR3 reads CASGGRAGTRFYNEQFF. CDR3 nucleotide sequence: TGTGCCAGTGGCGGGCGTGCCGGGACTCGTTTTTACAATGAGCAGTTCTTC.

The V call is TRBV7-9, the J call TRBJ2-3; 7 bases fit TRBD2. Germline CDR1 reads SEHNR; CDR2 reads FQNEAQ (reference sequence). This CDR3 is 17 amino acids long. J was trimmed by 1 base and V by 2 bases; bases with no gene match: 9. DNA of the CDR3: TGTGCCAGCAGCTTAATAAGGGTGACTAGCCGCACAGATACGCAGTATTTT. Protein product: CASSLIRVTSRTDTQYF.

The chain joins TRBV7-6 to TRBJ2-7, with 11 bases matching TRBD2. The CDR3 is 17 residues long. V dropped 2 bases and J dropped 2; count of bases not matched to a gene: 8. CDR1 and CDR2 from the germline V gene are SGHVS and FNYEAQ. The DNA of the CDR3 is TGTGCCAGCAGCTTACTCTTTTCTAGCGGGAGGACCTACGAGCAGTACTTC. Residues: CASSLLFSSGRTYEQYF.

With regard to this clone: Other DNA sequences in this specimen translate into the identical CDR3. The chain employs TRBV6-1 and TRBJ1-5, with 9 nucleotides matching TRBD1. Trimming at V came to 6 bases and at J to 6 bases, leaving 6 bases not matched to a gene. The CDR3 has 14 amino acids. Germline assignment: CDR1 MNHNS and CDR2 SASEGT. DNA of the CDR3: TGTGCCAGCAGCGGGGACAGGGCGGGTCAGCCCCAGCATTTT. Amino acids: CASSGDRAGQPQHF.

V gene TRBV2 combines with J gene TRBJ1-2; maybe TRBD1 (6 bases). This CDR3 contains 13 residues. Trimming took off 8 bases at V and 8 bases at J, with 18 bases between the two ends. Germline CDR1 and CDR2: SNHLY and FYNNEI. The CDR3 loop is CASGEGQSQGYTF. The CDR3 DNA reads TGTGCCAGCGGGGAAGGACAGTCTCAAGGCTACACCTTC. The full variable domain, rest sourced from reference TRBV2 and TRBJ1-2, is EPEVTQTPSHQVTQMGQEVILRCVPISNHLYFYWYRQILGQKVEFLVSFYNNEISEKSEIFDDQFSVERPDGSNFTLKIRSTKLEDSAMYFCASGEGQSQGYTFGSGTRLTVV.

The rearrangement links TRBV19 to TRBJ2-6; a possible D gene is TRBD1 (6 bases). Trimming took off 5 bases at V and 0 bases at J, with 20 bases between the two ends. Germline V gene sequence: CDR1 LNHDA, CDR2 SQIVND (reference sequence). CDR3 length: 19 amino acids. The CDR3 region is CASSFLLGRGLSGANVLTF. The CDR3 DNA sequence: TGTGCCAGTAGTTTCCTTCTGGGCAGGGGCCTCTCTGGGGCCAACGTCCTGACTTTC. The full variable domain, in which reference TRBV19 and TRBJ2-6 provide the parts outside the CDR3, is DGGITQSPKYLFRKEGQNVTLSCEQNLNHDAMYWYRQDPGQGLRLIYYSQIVNDFQKGDIAEGYSVSREKKESFPLTVTSAQKNPTAFYLCASSFLLGRGLSGANVLTFGAGSRLTVL.

Relative to its sample, this clone is large (0.1 to 1%). The rearrangement joins TRBV6-6 to TRBJ1-2; 9 bases map to TRBD1. This CDR3 region has 13 residues. Per the germline V gene, CDR1 is MNHNY and CDR2 is SVGAGI (reference sequence). Trimming at V came to 6 bases and at J to 9 bases, leaving 8 bases not matched to a gene. The CDR3: CASSPGTGLSYTF. CDR3 bases: TGTGCCAGCAGCCCCGGGACAGGGCTGAGCTACACCTTC.

The gene calls are TRBV9 and TRBJ2-5; 12 nucleotides line up with TRBD2. TRBJ2-7 explains the end of the DNA better; the J call may be wrong. Germline assignment: CDR1 SGDLS and CDR2 YYNGEE. The CDR3 covers 14 residues. The CDR3 nucleotides are TGTGCCAGCAGCGTCGGACTAGCGGGATACGAGCAGTACTTC. Amino acids: CASSVGLAGYEQYF.

The chain combines TRBV29-1 with TRBJ1-1; TRBD1 matches at 7 bases. V lost 7 bases to trimming and J lost 1 base; unmatched junction nucleotides: 6. Germline CDR1 SQVTM, CDR2 ANQGSEA. The CDR3 extends over 13 amino acids. The CDR3 loop is CSGRQGPNTEAFF. The DNA of the CDR3 is TGCAGCGGTCGACAGGGACCGAACACTGAAGCTTTCTTT.

The chain has TRBV9 and TRBJ1-5; D gene unclear. Trimming stripped 2 bases from V and 0 bases from J, with 15 bases between. The CDR3 has 17 residues. The germline V gene has CDR1 SGDLS and CDR2 YYNGEE. The CDR3 sequence is CASSVVACGDSNQPQHF. The CDR3 DNA reads TGTGCCAGCAGCGTGGTCGCCTGCGGGGATAGCAATCAGCCCCAGCATTTT. The entire variable domain, with the rest obtained from reference TRBV9 and TRBJ1-5, is as follows: DSGVTQTPKHLITATGQRVTLRCSPRSGDLSVYWYQQSLDQGLQFLIQYYNGEERAKGNILERFSAQQFPDLHSELNLSSLELGDSALYFCASSVVACGDSNQPQHFGDGTRLSIL.

This chain joins TRBV19 and TRBJ1-5, with D possibly matching TRBD1 (5 bases). CDR1 is LNHDA, CDR2 SQIVND, per germline (reference sequence). The CDR3 is 16 amino acids. V was shortened by 4 bases and J by 5 bases, with 18 bases between the two germline ends. Here the CDR3 reads CASSTRSMGGDQPQHF. In nucleotides, the CDR3 is TGTGCCAGTAGTACCCGCTCTATGGGGGGAGATCAGCCCCAGCATTTT.

The J gene is TRBJ1-2, the V gene TRBV5-4; 7 nucleotides match TRBD1. Trimming took 2 bases from V and 0 from J; bases not matched to a gene: 1. Germline assignment: CDR1 SGHNT and CDR2 YYREEE (reference sequence). This CDR3 has 14 residues. The CDR3 spells CASSFQGANYGYTF. The CDR3 DNA reads as TGTGCCAGCAGCTTTCAGGGGGCTAACTATGGCTACACCTTC.

The CDR3 spells CSVGTLTSTDTQYF. CDR3 bases: TGCAGCGTTGGGACTTTGACTAGCACAGATACGCAGTATTTT. This chain joins TRBV29-1 and TRBJ2-3, with a weak D call TRBD2 (5 bases). The CDR3 totals 14 residues. The germline V and J ends were trimmed by 4 bases and 0 bases, with 11 bases remaining between them. The germline V gene encodes CDR1 SQVTM and CDR2 ANQGSEA.

The chain combines TRBV5-6 with TRBJ2-5, with TRBD2 matching over 13 bases. Germline CDR1 reads SGHDT; CDR2 reads YYEEEE. There are 17 residues in the CDR3. The J segment lost 1 base and the V segment lost 0 bases, leaving 3 bases of the junction unmatched. The CDR3, as DNA: TGTGCCAGCAGCTTGGCACTAGCGGGAGGGACCCAAGAGACCCAGTACTTC. Its protein product is CASSLALAGGTQETQYF.

The chain couples TRBV5-1 to TRBJ1-2; possibly TRBD1 for D (5 bases). V dropped 3 bases and J dropped 4 bases, with 13 bases sitting between them. Germline-derived CDR1 and CDR2 are SGHRS and YFSETQ. The CDR3 extends over 14 amino acids. DNA for the CDR3: TGCGCCAGCAGCTCGCCCGGAGGGGCCTATGGCTACACCTTC. This gives the protein CASSSPGGAYGYTF.

The rearrangement uses TRBV6-4 and TRBJ2-1; D might be TRBD2 (6 bases). Germline CDR1 reads MRHNA; CDR2 reads SNTAGT. CDR3 length equals 15 residues. The V and J ends lost 4 bases and 0 bases respectively, with 10 bases between them. CDR3 residues: CASSVGGSSYNEQFF. As DNA, the CDR3 is TGTGCCAGCAGTGTCGGGGGAAGCTCCTACAATGAGCAGTTCTTC.

This chain joins TRBV29-1 and TRBJ2-7; possible D gene TRBD2, 6 bases. The CDR3 covers 14 residues. V lost 0 bases to trimming and J lost 7 bases, with 16 bases between them. The germline CDR1 and CDR2 sequences are SQVTM and ANQGSEA. CDR3: CSVEDQAGRREQYF. The CDR3 DNA reads TGCAGCGTTGAAGATCAAGCAGGGAGGAGGGAGCAGTACTTC.

The V call is TRBV4-2, the J call TRBJ2-7, with 14 nucleotides matching TRBD2. Looked up from germline, CDR1 is LGHNA and CDR2 is YNFKEQ. This CDR3 has 17 residues. The junction had 11 bases not matched to a gene; V was cut back by 5 bases and J by 5 bases. The CDR3 protein is CASSLGTSGGLGNEQYF. CDR3 bases: TGTGCCAGCAGCTTAGGGACTAGCGGGGGACTGGGGAACGAGCAGTACTTC.

This clone has only a few counts. The chain is built from TRBV15 and TRBJ2-2, with D unresolved. V was pared by 1 base and J by 1 base, with 4 bases between. The length of the CDR3 is 14 residues. Germline V gene data show CDR1 as LNHNV and CDR2 as YYDKDF (reference sequence). DNA of the CDR3: TGTGCCACCAGCAGAGGACAGAACACCGGGGAGCTGTTTTTT. Translated: CATSRGQNTGELFF.

The chain is built from TRBV2 and TRBJ2-7; D unclear. The CDR3 is 13 residues long. The V gene's germline CDR1 is SNHLY and CDR2 FYNNEI. Trimming removed 4 bases from V and 2 bases from J, with 9 bases in between. The CDR3 reads CASSGRMTYEQYF. For the CDR3, the DNA is TGTGCCAGCAGTGGCAGGATGACCTACGAGCAGTACTTC.

The chain recombines TRBV27 with TRBJ1-1; possibly TRBD1 for D (5 bases). The CDR3 is 16 amino acids. Trimming shortened V by 6 bases and J by 4 bases, and 21 bases separated the two germline ends. The germline V gene encodes CDR1 MNHEY and CDR2 SMNVEV (reference sequence). The CDR3 is CASRLEGRTLFTEAFF. Here the CDR3 DNA reads TGTGCCAGCAGATTGGAGGGACGGACCCTGTTCACTGAAGCTTTCTTT.

CDR3 sequence: CSVGRSDGYTF. The DNA for the CDR3 is TGCAGCGTGGGCAGGTCGGATGGCTACACCTTC. V usage is TRBV29-1 and J usage is TRBJ1-2, with D uncertain. The CDR3 is 11 amino acids. Deletions cut 6 bases from V and 6 bases from J, with 11 bases between. In germline, CDR1 is SQVTM, CDR2 ANQGSEA.

V usage is TRBV5-1 and J usage is TRBJ2-6; D uncertain. Germline CDR1 and CDR2: SGHRS and YFSETQ. V was trimmed by 1 base and J by 0 bases, leaving 5 bases between them. The CDR3 runs to 15 residues. Here the CDR3 reads CASSLSSSGANVLTF. DNA for the CDR3: TGCGCCAGCAGCTTGTCGAGCTCTGGGGCCAACGTCCTGACTTTC.